This T cell receptor beta chain was recovered during a study of shared T cell receptors in the human thymus. The method was immunoSEQ multiplex PCR; TCRdb's version includes in-frame clones alone and lacks a portion of them. The data show hundreds of thousands of clones, 88% seen once. Losses at the gene ends were 5 bases for V and 3 bases for J; bases not matched to a gene: 10. Germline CDR1 reads SEHNR; CDR2 reads FQNEAQ (reference sequence). The CDR3 runs 16 residues. Another study also made use of these data, one on human thymus T cells. In that study: Each of the donors was a healthy Finnish infant who was undergoing open corrective cardiac surgery for congenital heart defects. Surgeons resected thymus tissue during corrective heart surgery. Unrelated individuals had highly overlapping thymic repertoires, as reported in related research.

The chain combines TRBV7-9 with TRBJ1-1, with 9 positions matching TRBD1. Source material: thymocytes. The origin of this receptor is a boy less than two years old with a congenital heart defect. DNA of the CDR3: TGTGCCAGCAGCCACCTTGAGGGACAGGGTTACACTGAAGCTTTCTTT. It is translated as CASSHLEGQGYTEAFF.